The 12 T cell receptor beta chains given below trace back to one sample, sequenced in a study of shared clonotypes between healthy human individuals. Profiled with immunoSEQ multiplex PCR; TCRdb holds only in-frame clones, not every one. In the table there are hundreds of thousands of clones, around 78% of which are singletons. The sequenced sample was memory CD4+ T cells sorted from blood. Subset indicated: CD45RA-negative fraction. The receptor set was obtained from a woman in her twenties or thirties in good health.

This clone has just a few counts. This rearrangement joins TRBV19 to TRBJ2-5; 9 positions match TRBD1. Germline CDR1 reads LNHDA; CDR2 reads SQIVND (reference sequence). The CDR3 consists of 14 residues. The ends lost 3 bases at V and 4 bases at J; junction bases unmatched: 3. CDR3 coding DNA: TGTGCCAGTAGTATGTCGACAGGGGGAGAGACCCAGTACTTC. Translated, it gives CASSMSTGGETQYF.

This clone was recorded a few times. The chain joins TRBV5-1 to TRBJ2-2; tentatively, D is TRBD2 (5 bases). From germline, CDR1 is SGHRS and CDR2 YFSETQ. CDR3 size: 15 residues. Trimming stripped 4 bases from V and 1 base from J, with 11 bases between. The CDR3 region has the DNA TGCGCCAGCAGCAACGGGGTTGAGAACACCGGGGAGCTGTTTTTT. It is translated as CASSNGVENTGELFF.

The chain combines TRBV7-9 with TRBJ2-7; D is possibly TRBD2 (6 bases). Germline V gene sequence: CDR1 SEHNR, CDR2 FQNEAQ (reference sequence). The CDR3 is made up of 16 amino acids. V lost 5 bases, J lost 9 bases, and 26 bases lay in between. For the CDR3, the DNA is TGTGCCAGCAGCCAATTTGACATACTCGCGGGATCCGTGCAGTACTTC. Its translation: CASSQFDILAGSVQYF. Drawing the rest from reference TRBV7-9 and TRBJ2-7, the complete variable domain is DTGVSQNPRHKITKRGQNVTFRCDPISEHNRLYWYRQTLGQGPEFLTYFQNEAQLEKSRLLSDRFSAERPKGSFSTLEIQRTEQGDSAMYLCASSQFDILAGSVQYFGPGTRLTVT.

The rearrangement joins TRBV2 to TRBJ2-1; D is uncertain. The CDR3 consists of 14 residues. Trimming stripped 6 bases from V and 0 bases from J, with 9 bases between. CDR1 is SNHLY, CDR2 FYNNEI, per germline. CDR3 protein: CASRRDSSYNEQFF. The CDR3 DNA reads TGTGCCAGCAGGCGCGATAGCTCCTACAATGAGCAGTTCTTC.

This clone showed up many times. The rearrangement joins TRBV28 to TRBJ2-3; TRBD1 agrees at 10 bases. Germline-derived CDR1 and CDR2 are MDHEN and SYDVKM. CDR3 length: 19 residues. The V gene end was trimmed by 3 bases and the J gene end by 0 bases; junction bases not matched to a gene: 12. CDR3 DNA sequence: TGTGCCAGCAGTTTGGCCGGACAGGGGGGAAGGTTAAGCACAGATACGCAGTATTTT. As protein: CASSLAGQGGRLSTDTQYF.

In regard to this clone: At the DNA level, this CDR3 is encoded by other sequences in the same sample as well. The rearrangement links TRBV18 to TRBJ1-2; D might be TRBD1 (6 bases). The germline gives CDR1 KGHSH, CDR2 LQKENI. V was cut by 3 bases and J by 2 bases, with 7 bases left in between. The CDR3 totals 13 residues. The CDR3 spells CASSPDRNYGYTF. The CDR3 DNA reads as TGTGCCAGCTCACCGGACAGAAACTATGGCTACACCTTC.

The V and J genes are TRBV5-1 and TRBJ2-1, with D perhaps being TRBD1 or TRBD2 (5 bases each). Germline lookup yields CDR1 SGHRS and CDR2 YFSETQ. Trimming left V 7 bases short and J 3 bases short, with 11 bases between. The CDR3 covers 13 residues. CDR3 coding DNA: TGCGCCAGCGGGGCGGGCCTCTACAATGAGCAGTTCTTC. It specifies CASGAGLYNEQFF.

The J gene is TRBJ2-3, the V gene TRBV2, with TRBD2 matching over 9 bases. V dropped 7 bases and J dropped 0; count of bases not matched to a gene: 2. CDR1 is SNHLY and CDR2 is FYNNEI in the germline V gene. The CDR3 is 14 amino acids. This CDR3 reads CASTSGASTDTQYF. The CDR3 DNA follows: TGTGCCAGCACTAGCGGGGCTAGCACAGATACGCAGTATTTT.

The J gene is TRBJ2-3, the V gene TRBV11-2, with TRBD1 as a possible D gene (6 bases). Germline CDR1 SGHAT, CDR2 FQNNGV. V dropped 5 bases and J dropped 2 bases, with 11 bases sitting between them. The CDR3 is 14 residues long. This CDR3 is CASSQQGFTDTQYF. The CDR3 DNA reads as TGTGCCAGCAGCCAACAGGGATTCACAGATACGCAGTATTTT.

The gene calls are TRBV5-8 and TRBJ1-5; D is unresolved. Trimming left V 2 bases short and J 5 bases short, with 14 bases between. The CDR3 totals 15 residues. From germline, CDR1 is SGHTS and CDR2 YDEGEE. The CDR3 loop is CASSFLPGSHQPQHF. The CDR3 DNA follows: TGTGCCAGCAGCTTCCTTCCGGGCTCCCATCAGCCCCAGCATTTT.

This chain's CDR3 is CASSPRLSDEQFF. The CDR3 coding sequence is TGTGCCAGCAGCCCTAGACTAAGCGATGAGCAGTTCTTC. The chain combines TRBV6-6 with TRBJ2-1; a weak D match, TRBD2 (5 bases). The CDR3 is made up of 13 amino acids. From germline, CDR1 is MNHNY and CDR2 SVGAGI (reference sequence). With 6 bases removed from V and 8 bases from J, the gap between germline ends came to 14 bases.

This clone showed up just a few times. The chain has TRBV19 and TRBJ2-5; D possibly uses TRBD1 or TRBD2 (6 bases each). The CDR3 loop spans 12 amino acids. V was cut by 5 bases and J by 7 bases, with 11 bases left in between. The V gene's germline CDR1 is LNHDA and CDR2 SQIVND (reference sequence). The DNA of the CDR3 is TGTGCCAGTAGTTCCGGAGGGGGGACCCAGTACTTC. Translated, it gives CASSSGGGTQYF.